Below, one TCR beta chain is given with its context. The data are from a study of T-cell memory formation after mild COVID-19. Trimming removed 3 bases from V and 0 bases from J, with 8 bases in between. There are 14 residues in the CDR3. Each CDR3 protein is one row after TCRdb ran MiXCR on the 5' RACE reads. The sample comprises 550,000 to 600,000 distinct CDR3 sequences, 20% to 25% of which are singletons, and roughly 8.3% rests with the top ten. The specimen was PBMCs or a T cell subset sorted from them (not recorded which). The clonotype comes from an adult woman who had mild COVID-19 (a few samples of this study predate the infection). Cell type and time point are not known. The chain is built from TRBV12-3 or TRBV12-4 and TRBJ1-1; D is unresolved. In DNA form, the CDR3 reads TGTGCCAGCAGTTTCACAGCGATGAACACTGAAGCTTTCTTT. Translation gives CASSFTAMNTEAFF.